A single sample is the source of the 14 T cell receptor beta chains below, sequenced in a study of tumor-infiltrating lymphocytes in primary liver carcinoma. Co-extraction of both nucleic acids (RNA and DNA) used roughly 19-33 mg of unsorted bulk tissue. The template, about 550 ng total RNA, yielded TCR beta cDNA made with a constant-region primer. Three nested multiplex PCR rounds, a slightly modified ARM-PCR, produced the libraries for TCR beta. Running approximately 10 cycles apiece, the first two PCR rounds relied on TRBV1-TRBV30 forward primers together with a C-beta reverse primer. A single record per CDR3 protein comes from TCRdb applying MiXCR to the multiplex PCR reads. Of about 190,000 distinct CDR3 sequences in the sample, around four fifths were seen once. Sample: tumor tissue from primary liver carcinoma. The receptors come from a middle-aged man with primary liver carcinoma and hepatitis B virus infection.

About this clonotype itself: The junction departs from germline at one end; a sequencing error may be responsible. The chain carries TRBV19 and TRBJ1-1, with D hard to call. The CDR3 consists of 13 residues. CDR1 is LNHDA, CDR2 SQIVND, per germline (reference sequence). The CDR3 loop is CARSTQAGIEAFF. CDR3 bases: TGTGCCAGAAGTACCCAAGCCGGTATTGAAGCTTTCTTT.

The chain links TRBV20-1 to TRBJ2-1; D is unclear. Trimming pared 7 bases from V and 5 bases from J, leaving 9 bases between. The CDR3 is 11 amino acids. CDR1 is DFQATT, CDR2 SNEGSKA, per germline (reference sequence). CDR3 nucleotide sequence: TGCAGTGTTAGTCAAGACAATGAGCAGTTCTTC. This encodes CSVSQDNEQFF.

This sequence joins TRBV29-1 and TRBJ1-6; 8 bases line up with TRBD1. Per germline, CDR1 SQVTM and CDR2 ANQGSEA. The J segment lost 9 bases and the V segment lost 5 bases, leaving 12 bases of the junction unmatched. The CDR3 is made up of 15 amino acids. The CDR3 region is CSVSTRTGLSSPLHF. In DNA form, the CDR3 reads TGCAGCGTTTCGACCAGGACAGGGCTAAGTTCACCCCTCCACTTT.

Worth noting for this clonotype: The germline gene is not matched at one end of the junction; a read error may be the cause. CDR3 sequence reads: CASSCSSNTGDLFF. The CDR3 bases are TGTGCCAGCAGTTGCTCTAGCAACACCGGGGACCTGTTTTTT. The chain recombines TRBV6-2 or TRBV6-3 with TRBJ2-2; D tentatively fits TRBD1 or TRBD2 (5 bases each). CDR1 is MNHEY, CDR2 SVGEGT, per germline. This CDR3 spans 14 amino acids.

This rearrangement joins TRBV4-3 to TRBJ2-5; 10 nucleotides align to TRBD2. The CDR3 is made up of 17 amino acids. Germline V lookup: CDR1 LGHNA, CDR2 YSLEER. V lost 4 bases to trimming and J lost 9 bases; unmatched junction nucleotides: 17. CDR3 in DNA: TGCGCCAGCAGCCTAGCGGTTAGCGGGAGGACTGGTGAGGCCCAGTACTTC. Its protein product is CASSLAVSGRTGEAQYF.

The genes are TRBV6-1 and TRBJ2-7, with TRBD1 as a possible D gene (5 bases). The CDR3 covers 11 residues. Germline V gene data show CDR1 as MNHNS and CDR2 as SASEGT. Deletions cut 10 bases from V and 9 bases from J, with 16 bases between. Here the CDR3 reads CATSPQQGQYF. CDR3 bases: TGTGCCACCAGCCCTCAGCAGGGGCAGTACTTC.

As for this clonotype: Likely a read error: the CDR3 ends without its conserved phenylalanine or tryptophan. The limits of the CDR3 on the DNA are not certain, so only TCRdb's listed CDR3 is given. J is TRBJ1-2 and V is TRBV6-5; TRBD1 is taken as the D call from the table, unchecked against the DNA. The length of the CDR3 is 16 amino acids, counting both ends. Germline loops: CDR1 MNHEY, CDR2 SVGAGI. The CDR3 sequence is CASSSGVGVVNYGYSL.

A note on this clonotype: One end of the junction is discordant with germline, which a read error may explain. The rearrangement joins TRBV29-1 to TRBJ2-5; TRBD1 matches at 11 bases. This CDR3 comprises 15 residues. Germline CDR1 and CDR2: SQVTM and ANQGSEA. The CDR3 nucleotides read TGTAGCGTTCCAAGGACAGGGGGCTCGTGGGAGACCCAGTACTTC. Encoded protein: CSVPRTGGSWETQYF.

Remarks on this clonotype: At one of its ends the junction is not consistent with the germline gene, which may arise from a read error. The V gene is TRBV7-9, the J gene TRBJ2-1, with a possible D match to TRBD1 (5 bases). Looked up from germline, CDR1 is SEHNR and CDR2 is FQNEAQ (reference sequence). This CDR3 has 15 residues. The CDR3 reads CASRDSLFENNGQFF. The CDR3 DNA is TGTGCCAGCAGAGACAGTTTATTCGAAAACAATGGGCAGTTCTTC.

Only a few counts were recorded for this clonotype. The rearrangement joins TRBV11-3 to TRBJ2-1; possible D gene TRBD1, 5 bases. This CDR3 is built from 14 residues. The germline CDR1 and CDR2 sequences are SGHNT and YENEEA. The V gene lost 9 bases and the J gene lost 6 bases, with 18 bases spanning the gap. CDR3 DNA: TGTGCCAGAAGGTTAGGGGTCAGCATCAATGAGCAGTTCTTC. It specifies CARRLGVSINEQFF.

A note on this clonotype: One end of the junction does not line up with germline, which may come from a read error. The chain couples TRBV12-3 or TRBV12-4 to TRBJ2-7; tentative D call: TRBD1 (6 bases). The CDR3 totals 15 residues. Here the CDR3 DNA reads TGTACCAGCACACATACACAACAGGGTCTCTACGAGCAGTACTTC. Protein: CTSTHTQQGLYEQYF.

V and J are TRBV10-2 and TRBJ2-2; possible D gene TRBD1, 6 bases. The length of the CDR3 is 16 residues. V dropped 2 bases and J dropped 5 bases, with 15 bases sitting between them. Germline V gene data show CDR1 as WSHSY and CDR2 as SAAADI. This CDR3 is CASSEEGTRVTGELFF. The CDR3 nucleotides are TGCGCCAGCAGTGAGGAGGGGACAAGGGTGACCGGGGAGCTGTTTTTT.

This clonotype was observed a handful of times. At one end, the junction sequence differs from germline, possibly due to a read error. The gene calls are TRBV11-2 and TRBJ2-1; maybe TRBD2 (5 bases). Germline CDR1 SGHAT, CDR2 FQNNGV. The CDR3 has 15 amino acids. The CDR3: CTSSSGLRPDYEQFF. The CDR3 region has the DNA TGTACCAGCAGCTCCGGACTGAGACCAGACTATGAGCAGTTCTTC.

This clonotype has just one count. Germline and junction disagree at one end, which may indicate a read error. The chain is built from TRBV6-1 and TRBJ1-2; 8 bases line up with TRBD1. Germline lookup yields CDR1 MNHNS and CDR2 SASEGT. CDR3 length: 16 residues. The CDR3 protein is CAISEEEVWTGQGYTF. DNA for the CDR3: TGTGCCATCAGTGAAGAAGAAGTCTGGACAGGGCAGGGCTACACCTTC.